Listed below are T cell receptor beta chains from one sample, sequenced in a study of memory CD4+ T cells and cytomegalovirus serostatus. Clones were read by immunoSEQ multiplex PCR, and TCRdb kept only the in-frame ones, dropping some. The sample carries over 40,000 clones, around 74% recorded once. Sequencing was carried out using memory CD4+ T cells from blood. These TCRs come from an adult in good health and CMV-seropositive. Both conserved end residues are part of each CDR3. The D gene is left open where the match is weak. Size is stated for part of the rows, as once, few or many counts, or as a class when the clone is expanded.

>few|TRBJ1-1|TRBV2|-
TGTGCCAGCAGTGAATTGATCGGGGGGAGGACTGAAGCTTTCTTT
CASSELIGGRTEAFF
>-|TRBJ2-3|TRBV15|-
TGTGCCACCAGCAAACGGGGGATCACAGATACGCAGTATTTT
CATSKRGITDTQYF
>-|TRBJ1-2|TRBV7-2|-
TGTGCCAGCAGCCGTGACGGGGAGGCCTATGGCTACACCTTC
CASSRDGEAYGYTF
>-|TRBJ2-3|TRBV19|-
TGTGCCAGTAGTACCAGCGGAGGCGGTACGCAGTATTTT
CASSTSGGGTQYF
>-|TRBJ1-1|TRBV7-9|-
TGTGCCAGCAGCGGACAGCCCGACACTGAAGCTTTCTTT
CASSGQPDTEAFF
>-|TRBJ2-3|TRBV4-2|-
TGTGCCAGCAGCCATCCGGAGAGCACAGATACGCAGTATTTT
CASSHPESTDTQYF
>-|TRBJ1-2|TRBV29-1|-
TGCAGCGTCGGAGGGACGGGGGATAACTATGGCTACACCTTC
CSVGGTGDNYGYTF
>-|TRBJ2-5|TRBV18|TRBD2
TGTGCCAGCTCACCGAATCGACTAGCGGGGGGGAAGGAGACCCAGTACTTC
CASSPNRLAGGKETQYF
>-|TRBJ1-6|TRBV19|-
TGTGCCAGTAGTAACACGGCTAATTCACCCCTCCACTTT
CASSNTANSPLHF
>-|TRBJ2-2|TRBV11-2|-
TGTGCCAGCAGCGTCCTGCGGGGAAACACCGGGGAGCTGTTTTTT
CASSVLRGNTGELFF
>-|TRBJ1-1|TRBV5-6|TRBD1
TGTGCCAGCAGCGGCTCCGGGACAGGGGGCCAGAACACTGAAGCTTTCTTT
CASSGSGTGGQNTEAFF